Below, 24 T cell receptor beta chains from the same sample are listed, as sequenced in a study of human T cells and chemical hapten exposure. As for time point: pre-sensitization, week 0. Treatment noted: therapeutic diphenylcyclopropenone sensitization with weekly scalp DPC. Each CDR3 protein gets one entry after TCRdb re-called the RACE reads with MiXCR. The sample has around 330,000 distinct CDR3 sequences, around 5% seen once; the top ten hold around 8.6%. The material was whole blood, obtained in connection with sensitization to the hapten diphenylcyclopropenone (DPC). The receptors were sampled from a woman aged 18 to 35 with alopecia areata. Some clones in this sample may be carry-over from other donors' samples.

This clonotype was recorded many times. V is TRBV27 and J is TRBJ2-2; no definite D call. Looked up from germline, CDR1 is MNHEY and CDR2 is SMNVEV (reference sequence). Trimming took off 0 bases at V and 1 base at J, with 12 bases between the two ends. The CDR3 contains 17 residues. The CDR3 loop is CASSLSVLGRNTGELFF. Here the CDR3 DNA reads TGTGCCAGCAGTTTATCGGTCCTCGGTCGGAACACCGGGGAGCTGTTTTTT.

This clonotype was picked up a small number of times. V is TRBV2 and J is TRBJ1-3; D is uncertain. Germline V lookup: CDR1 SNHLY, CDR2 FYNNEI. The CDR3 spans 17 residues. Trimming left V 4 bases short and J 0 bases short, with 16 bases between. In DNA form, the CDR3 reads TGTGCCAGCAGTGTACTAGGAGGAAAGGGCTCTGGAAACACCATATATTTT. It translates to CASSVLGGKGSGNTIYF.

This clonotype was counted ten times or more. The rearrangement uses TRBV9 and TRBJ2-3, with unresolved D. This CDR3 spans 17 amino acids. The germline V and J ends were trimmed by 4 bases and 2 bases, with 20 bases remaining between them. Germline V gene lookup returns CDR1 SGDLS and CDR2 YYNGEE. CDR3 protein: CASSIPSQSKPTDTQYF. The CDR3 DNA sequence: TGTGCCAGCAGCATACCCTCCCAATCGAAGCCCACAGATACGCAGTATTTT.

There are many counts of this clonotype. This sequence joins TRBV4-2 and TRBJ2-7, with 7 bases fitting TRBD1. The CDR3 extends over 14 amino acids. The V segment lost 5 bases and the J segment 1 base; nucleotides outside the gene matches: 5. CDR1 and CDR2 from the germline V gene are LGHNA and YNFKEQ. The CDR3 protein is CASSTRQGSYEQYF. The CDR3 DNA is TGTGCCAGCAGCACCCGACAGGGTTCCTACGAGCAGTACTTC.

Details on this clonotype: Possible read error: a much larger clone is one base away. The chain carries TRBV2 and TRBJ1-4; no clear D. The germline CDR1 and CDR2 sequences are SNHLY and FYNNEI. The CDR3 extends over 14 amino acids. CDR3 coding DNA: TGTACCAGCAGCTCCCTTGCAACTAATGAAAAACTGTTTTTT. This encodes CTSSSLATNEKLFF.

This clonotype was picked up a small number of times. The chain links TRBV10-3 to TRBJ2-3, with TRBD2 matching 7 bases. This CDR3 has 13 residues. CDR1 is ENHRY and CDR2 is SYGVKD in the germline V gene. Trimming removed 4 bases from V and 5 bases from J; junction bases left unmatched: 3. The CDR3 here is CAISAGGGDTQYF. As DNA, the CDR3 is TGTGCCATCAGTGCGGGGGGAGGAGATACGCAGTATTTT.

The chain has TRBV28 and TRBJ2-4; possible D gene TRBD2, 7 bases. V was cut by 3 bases and J by 8 bases, with 20 bases left in between. This CDR3 is 16 amino acids long. Germline loops: CDR1 MDHEN, CDR2 SYDVKM. This CDR3 reads CASSFPRAEGGDIQYF. Written as DNA, the CDR3 is TGTGCCAGCAGTTTTCCTCGGGCCGAGGGGGGGGACATTCAGTACTTC. Based on the CDR3 plus reference TRBV28 and TRBJ2-4, the full variable domain is DVKVTQSSRYLVKRTGEKVFLECVQDMDHENMFWYRQDPGLGLRLIYFSYDVKMKEKGDIPEGYSVSREKKERFSLILESASTNQTSMYLCASSFPRAEGGDIQYFGAGTRLSVL.

The chain links TRBV12-3 or TRBV12-4 to TRBJ1-6, with 11 bases aligning to TRBD1. With V trimmed by 5 bases and J by 9 bases, 3 bases remained unmatched. This CDR3 spans 14 amino acids. The CDR3: CASSPGTGGSPLHF. The CDR3 DNA reads as TGTGCCAGCAGTCCCGGGACAGGGGGTTCACCCCTCCACTTT.

This clonotype has a count of ten or more. The chain joins TRBV6-2 or TRBV6-3 to TRBJ1-1, with 7 bases that match TRBD1. CDR3 length: 16 residues. CDR1 and CDR2 from the germline V gene are MNHEY and SVGEGT. V shed 4 bases, J shed 1 base, and the junction held 9 bases outside the gene matches. CDR3 residues: CASSSRPGQSNTEAFF. The CDR3 region has the DNA TGTGCCAGCAGTTCCCGACCGGGACAGTCGAACACTGAAGCTTTCTTT.

The chain combines TRBV6-2 or TRBV6-3 with TRBJ1-2, with no clear D. The length of the CDR3 is 15 residues. Looked up from germline, CDR1 is MNHEY and CDR2 is SVGEGT. V gave up 5 bases and J gave up 4 bases, with 17 bases separating them. The DNA for the CDR3 is TGTGCCAGCAGTCCGTGGCAGGCTTTCGGCTATGGCTACACCTTC. It translates to CASSPWQAFGYGYTF.

This clonotype showed up just a few times. The V call is TRBV24-1, the J call TRBJ2-2; no clear D gene. The V gene's germline CDR1 is KGHDR and CDR2 SFDVKD. Between the trimmed V and J ends, which lost 6 bases and 6 bases, there was a span of 4 bases. There are 11 residues in the CDR3. The CDR3 here is CATSRSGELFF. In nucleotides, the CDR3 is TGTGCCACCAGTAGGTCCGGGGAGCTGTTTTTT.

This clonotype was detected many times. Here the CDR3 DNA reads TGTGCCAGCAGTTTAGCCCTACAGCGGAGACCCCATGAAAAACTGTTTTTT. This translates into CASSLALQRRPHEKLFF. The chain employs TRBV27 and TRBJ1-4; D remains ambiguous. The CDR3 runs 17 residues. The V and J ends lost 2 bases and 6 bases respectively, with 19 bases between them. Germline CDR1 and CDR2: MNHEY and SMNVEV (reference sequence). Filled out from reference TRBV27 and TRBJ1-4, the complete variable domain reads EAQVTQNPRYLITVTGKKLTVTCSQNMNHEYMSWYRQDPGLGLRQIYYSMNVEVTDKGDVPEGYKVSRKEKRNFPLILESPSPNQTSLYFCASSLALQRRPHEKLFFGSGTQLSVL.

This clonotype was counted ten times or more. The genes are TRBV20-1 and TRBJ2-7; 12 bases are shared with TRBD2. The CDR3 sequence is 16 residues long. The V and J ends lost 3 bases and 5 bases, in that order; junction bases with no gene match: 11. Per the germline V gene, CDR1 is DFQATT and CDR2 is SNEGSKA (reference sequence). The CDR3 region has the DNA TGCAGTGCTAGTCCTAGCGGGGGGGCCTTTAGCGACGAGCAGTACTTC. Its protein is CSASPSGGAFSDEQYF.

This clonotype was counted ten times or more. This rearrangement joins TRBV6-2 or TRBV6-3 to TRBJ2-3; D is undetermined. The CDR3 is made up of 14 amino acids. The germline V gene has CDR1 MNHEY and CDR2 SVGEGT. V dropped 0 bases and J dropped 3 bases, with 7 bases sitting between them. As DNA, the CDR3 is TGTGCCAGCAGTTACTCGTCTTGGACAGATACGCAGTATTTT. The encoded protein is CASSYSSWTDTQYF.

This clonotype was seen a few times. The chain couples TRBV7-2 to TRBJ1-5; 10 bases align to TRBD1. Per germline, CDR1 SGHTA and CDR2 FQGNSA. CDR3 size: 15 residues. Germline trimming cut 3 bases from V and 9 bases from J; bases unmatched to any gene: 8. CDR3 residues: CASSLGQGTQGPQHF. The CDR3 DNA sequence: TGTGCCAGCAGCTTGGGACAGGGGACTCAGGGGCCCCAGCATTTT.

This clonotype was recorded a few times. The chain uses TRBV19 and TRBJ1-1; 7 positions agree with TRBD1. In germline, CDR1 is LNHDA, CDR2 SQIVND (reference sequence). This CDR3 contains 13 residues. The CDR3 DNA reads as TGTGGATCCGGGGGACAGTCATACACTGAAGCTTTCTTT. Encoded protein: CGSGGQSYTEAFF.

This clonotype was seen more than once but under ten times. V usage is TRBV9 and J usage is TRBJ2-3; D perhaps matches TRBD1 (6 bases). CDR3 length equals 17 residues. V was trimmed by 0 bases and J by 2 bases, leaving 16 bases between them. Per the germline V gene, CDR1 is SGDLS and CDR2 is YYNGEE. The CDR3 region has the DNA TGTGCCAGCAGCGTAGCGGCAGGGGTCAAACCCACAGATACGCAGTATTTT. Translation gives CASSVAAGVKPTDTQYF.

This clonotype was detected only a few times. The chain joins TRBV4-1 to TRBJ2-7, with 10 positions matching TRBD1. The V gene's germline CDR1 is MGHRA and CDR2 YSYEKL. CDR3 size: 16 residues. J was trimmed by 2 bases and V by 6 bases; bases with no gene match: 10. The CDR3 DNA sequence: TGCGCCAGCAGTCCCCACGACGGGACAGGGGCCTACGAGCAGTACTTC. Residues: CASSPHDGTGAYEQYF.

The sample holds many counts of this clonotype. The genes are TRBV20-1 and TRBJ2-3; 7 positions agree with TRBD1. This CDR3 spans 12 amino acids. Per the germline V gene, CDR1 is DFQATT and CDR2 is SNEGSKA (reference sequence). The trim removed 5 bases at V and 4 bases at J, leaving 3 bases unmatched. The CDR3 bases are TGCAGTGCTGCTCAGGGGGCAGATACGCAGTATTTT. This gives the protein CSAAQGADTQYF.

This clonotype was counted only a few times. The chain is built from TRBV20-1 and TRBJ1-4; D gene ambiguous. The CDR3 has 11 residues. The germline CDR1 and CDR2 sequences are DFQATT and SNEGSKA (reference sequence). Trimming cost V 6 bases and J 5 bases, with 7 bases left between them. The CDR3 loop is CSAQENEKLFF. In DNA form, the CDR3 reads TGCAGTGCCCAGGAAAATGAAAAACTGTTTTTT.

The chain recombines TRBV7-2 with TRBJ1-1; D is ambiguous. With 5 bases removed from V and 1 base from J, the gap between germline ends came to 14 bases. The CDR3 extends over 15 amino acids. Germline V gives CDR1 SGHTA, CDR2 FQGNSA. The chain's CDR3 is CASSPPSIGNTEAFF. The CDR3 DNA is TGTGCCAGCAGCCCCCCGTCCATTGGGAACACTGAAGCTTTCTTT.

The chain links TRBV12-5 to TRBJ2-6, with D perhaps matching TRBD1 (5 bases). Trimming pared 6 bases from V and 0 bases from J, leaving 15 bases between. The germline V gene has CDR1 LGHNT and CDR2 FRNRAP. This CDR3 comprises 17 residues. The chain's CDR3 is CASGLADSLSGANVLTF. The CDR3 DNA reads as TGTGCTAGTGGCCTCGCCGACAGCCTCTCTGGGGCCAACGTCCTGACTTTC.

This clonotype was seen many times. V and J are TRBV20-1 and TRBJ2-7; a weak D match, TRBD1 (5 bases). This CDR3 is built from 15 residues. The V end was cut by 0 bases, the J end by 5 bases, with 17 bases between. Per the germline V gene, CDR1 is DFQATT and CDR2 is SNEGSKA (reference sequence). CDR3 in DNA: TGCAGTGCTAGAGATCCACCCACAGGTCGGGACGAGCAGTACTTC. This translates into CSARDPPTGRDEQYF.

Many counts were recorded for this clonotype. This chain links TRBV6-1 with TRBJ2-6; tentative D call: TRBD1 (6 bases). CDR3 length: 15 residues. CDR1 and CDR2 (germline): MNHNS, SASEGT. Deletions cut 6 bases from V and 0 bases from J, with 9 bases between. The CDR3 is CASSGQPSGANVLTF. CDR3 in DNA: TGTGCCAGCAGCGGACAGCCCTCTGGGGCCAACGTCCTGACTTTC.